This TCR beta chain originates from a study of blood T cell repertoires in COVID-19. Study details: Acute and convalescent COVID-19 specimens originated in the United States, Italy and Spain. PBMCs, B-cell-depleted T cells, or T cells were the source of the cDNA or gDNA that made up the material.

In the original workflow: From reference gene primer amplification, estimates of nucleated cell counts were derived. Generated by immunoSEQ multiplex PCR, the TCRdb table keeps only in-frame clones and is missing some. V, J and clone size derive from that table, while D and trimming were established from the DNA sequence. The sample lists tens of thousands of clones; 75% to 90% were seen once. Material for sequencing was peripheral blood. The TCR was taken from a woman over 75 with acute or convalescent COVID-19.

The CDR3 spells CASSPAEETQYF. The CDR3 bases are TGTGCCAGCTCACCGGCAGAAGAGACCCAGTACTTC. The rearrangement uses TRBV18 and TRBJ2-5, with no clear D. The CDR3 is 12 amino acids. With 3 bases removed from V and 3 bases from J, the gap between germline ends came to 5 bases. Germline-derived CDR1 and CDR2 are KGHSH and LQKENI.